This is a list of T cell receptor beta chains from one sample in a study of neurological immune-mediated disorders. One entry per CDR3 protein, called by TCRdb with MiXCR from the 5' RACE reads. The table shows around 46,000 distinct CDR3 sequences, with under 30% occurring only once. The sequencing sample was made of PBMCs. The receptor source for this set is a woman in her 70s in good health. Each CDR3 is given with its conserved first and last residue. The D gene is left open where the match is weak. Clone size is shown for a subset of rows, as once, few, many or a class of expanded clone.

cdr3_aa | cdr3_nt | d_call | j_call | clone_size | v_call
CASSLSINPQHF | TGTGCCAGCAGTTTATCAATAAACCCCCAGCATTTT | . | TRBJ1-5 | many | TRBV12-3/TRBV12-4
CSERGMGVDEQFF | TGCAGTGAAAGGGGCATGGGGGTGGATGAGCAGTTCTTC | . | TRBJ2-1 | many | TRBV20-1
CASSQEPGNYGYTF | TGTGCCAGCAGCCAAGAGCCGGGGAACTATGGCTACACCTTC | . | TRBJ1-2 | many | TRBV4-2
CATTRDRANNEQFF | TGCGCCACCACCCGGGACAGGGCTAACAATGAGCAGTTCTTC | TRBD1 | TRBJ2-1 | many | TRBV5-1
CASSWRDGTEAFF | TGCGCCAGCAGCTGGAGGGACGGTACTGAAGCTTTCTTT | . | TRBJ1-1 | . | TRBV5-1
CASGSTGGHTF | TGTGCCAGCGGGTCGACAGGGGGCCACACCTTC | TRBD1 | TRBJ1-2 | many | TRBV9
CASSLQRGSYEQYF | TGCGCCAGCAGCTTGCAGCGGGGATCCTACGAGCAGTACTTC | TRBD2 | TRBJ2-7 | . | TRBV5-1
CSARLAGARGETQYF | TGCAGTGCTAGATTGGCGGGGGCGCGCGGGGAGACCCAGTACTTC | . | TRBJ2-5 | many | TRBV20-1
CASSSPGTSGSGGPDTQYF | TGTGCCAGCTCCTCCCCCGGGACTAGCGGGAGTGGGGGACCAGATACGCAGTATTTT | TRBD2 | TRBJ2-3 | . | TRBV28
CASSPMAGQGFNEQFF | TGTGCCAGCAGTCCGATGGCGGGACAGGGGTTCAATGAGCAGTTCTTC | TRBD1 | TRBJ2-1 | . | TRBV2
CSVDQPQGTDTQYF | TGCAGCGTTGACCAACCCCAGGGAACAGATACGCAGTATTTT | . | TRBJ2-3 | . | TRBV29-1
CASSWGQDNEQFF | TGTGCCAGCTCTTGGGGACAGGACAATGAGCAGTTCTTC | TRBD1 | TRBJ2-1 | many | TRBV27
CASRGRTSGGENIQYF | TGTGCCAGCCGGGGGAGGACTAGCGGCGGTGAAAACATTCAGTACTTC | TRBD2 | TRBJ2-4 | many | TRBV2
CASSLIGAGTSTDTRYF | TGTGCCAGCAGTTTAATTGGGGCGGGGACTAGCACAGATACGCGGTATTTT | TRBD2 | TRBJ2-3 | . | TRBV27
CSVEGSGSNTGELFF | TGCAGCGTTGAGGGTAGCGGGTCGAACACCGGGGAGCTGTTTTTT | TRBD2 | TRBJ2-2 | many | TRBV29-1
CASSPGTSATYEQYF | TGCGCCAGCAGCCCAGGGACTAGCGCTACCTACGAGCAGTACTTC | TRBD2 | TRBJ2-7 | . | TRBV5-1
CATGPHTRASETQYF | TGTGCCACCGGGCCCCATACCCGGGCATCGGAGACCCAGTACTTC | . | TRBJ2-5 | many | TRBV25-1
CASSVRGSLYEQYF | TGCGCCAGCAGCGTCAGGGGAAGCCTCTACGAGCAGTACTTC | . | TRBJ2-7 | . | TRBV5-1
CASSDLGQPQETQYF | TGCGCCAGCAGTGACCTGGGACAGCCACAAGAGACCCAGTACTTC | TRBD1 | TRBJ2-5 | once | TRBV10-2
CASSSPSQGVYGYTF | TGTGCCAGCAGCTCACCCTCACAGGGGGTCTATGGCTACACCTTC | TRBD1 | TRBJ1-2 | . | TRBV11-2
CASSLKSMDTEAFF | TGCGCCAGCAGCTTGAAGTCGATGGACACTGAAGCTTTCTTT | . | TRBJ1-1 | many | TRBV5-1
CASRGLAGSHEQFF | TGTGCCAGCAGGGGACTAGCGGGATCCCATGAGCAGTTCTTC | TRBD2 | TRBJ2-1 | many | TRBV3-1
CASSFWQGGTGELFF | TGTGCCAGCAGTTTTTGGCAGGGCGGCACCGGGGAGCTGTTTTTT | . | TRBJ2-2 | . | TRBV27
CASSQDLGGYTF | TGTGCCAGCAGCCAAGATCTGGGGGGCTACACCTTC | . | TRBJ1-2 | . | TRBV4-2
CSARQGASGGQETQYF | TGCAGTGCTAGACAAGGGGCTAGCGGGGGGCAAGAGACCCAGTACTTC | TRBD2 | TRBJ2-5 | many | TRBV20-1
CASSLSAHSSYNEQFF | TGTGCCAGCAGCTTGTCGGCCCACAGCTCCTACAATGAGCAGTTCTTC | . | TRBJ2-1 | many | TRBV5-5
CATSTGTEAFF | TGTGCCACTAGTACTGGCACTGAAGCTTTCTTT | . | TRBJ1-1 | many | TRBV12-3/TRBV12-4
CASSLGPGQTYEKLFF | TGTGCCAGCAGCTTGGGCCCGGGACAGACTTATGAAAAACTGTTTTTT | TRBD1 | TRBJ1-4 | many | TRBV5-5
CASSLMAGGYNEQFF | TGCGCCAGCAGCTTGATGGCGGGGGGCTACAATGAGCAGTTCTTC | TRBD2 | TRBJ2-1 | . | TRBV5-1
CASSPDGYEQYF | TGTGCCAGCTCACCGGACGGCTACGAGCAGTACTTC | . | TRBJ2-7 | few | TRBV18
CASSSIPYQETQYF | TGTGCCAGCAGCTCCATCCCGTACCAAGAGACCCAGTACTTC | . | TRBJ2-5 | many | TRBV7-2
CASSFVGQETQYF | TGCGCCAGCAGCTTCGTCGGCCAAGAGACCCAGTACTTC | . | TRBJ2-5 | medium-sized | TRBV5-1
CASSETSAGEQFF | TGTGCCAGCAGTGAGACGAGCGCAGGGGAGCAGTTCTTC | . | TRBJ2-1 | many | TRBV2